These 18 T cell receptor beta chains were all obtained from the same sample, sequenced in a study of blood T cell repertoires in COVID-19. The protocol was immunoSEQ multiplex PCR, while the TCRdb copy is restricted to in-frame clones and leaves out a portion. Here the sample spans roughly 110,000 clones, 71% being singletons. Sequenced: peripheral blood. The source is a human donor with acute or convalescent COVID-19. The donor label of this sample is uncertain.

V gene TRBV27 combines with J gene TRBJ2-2; weak D call: TRBD2 (6 bases). Germline V gene data show CDR1 as MNHEY and CDR2 as SMNVEV (reference sequence). The length of the CDR3 is 16 residues. V was clipped by 6 bases and J by 7 bases, with 21 bases between them. CDR3 protein: CASRPPAGPRVGELFF. In DNA, the CDR3 is TGTGCCAGCAGACCCCCGGCGGGACCACGGGTCGGGGAGCTGTTTTTT.

This clone was seen only once. The V and J genes are TRBV12-5 and TRBJ1-1, with D hard to call. V was clipped by 2 bases and J by 1 base, with 5 bases between them. The CDR3 spans 13 residues. Germline CDR1 LGHNT, CDR2 FRNRAP. The CDR3 region has the DNA TGTGCTAGTGGTTTGCCCCAGAACACTGAAGCTTTCTTT. Its translation is CASGLPQNTEAFF.

The genes are TRBV3-1 (or the pseudogene TRBV3-2) and TRBJ2-2; D remains ambiguous. There are 16 residues in the CDR3. The germline CDR1 and CDR2 sequences are LGHDT and YNNKEL (reference sequence). Trimming cost V 3 bases and J 2 bases, with 13 bases left between them. As DNA, the CDR3 is TGTGCCAGCAGCCATATATCAGGCCCTAACACCGGGGAGCTGTTTTTT. Protein sequence: CASSHISGPNTGELFF.

The rearrangement links TRBV27 to TRBJ2-3; the D is unclear. Germline V gene data show CDR1 as MNHEY and CDR2 as SMNVEV (reference sequence). V was shortened by 6 bases and J by 5 bases, with 15 bases between the two germline ends. The CDR3 runs to 14 residues. CDR3 nucleotide sequence: TGTGCCAGCAGCCCCCACACGTACCTAGATACGCAGTATTTT. Amino acids: CASSPHTYLDTQYF.

The CDR3 loop reads CASSPVQNSPLHF. The CDR3 region has the DNA TGTGCCAGCAGCCCGGTCCAAAATTCACCCCTCCACTTT. The rearrangement links TRBV6-6 to TRBJ1-6; unclear D gene. V was shortened by 6 bases and J by 7 bases, with 10 bases between the two germline ends. The germline V gene has CDR1 MNHNY and CDR2 SVGAGI (reference sequence). This CDR3 has 13 amino acids.

The chain couples TRBV2 to TRBJ1-5; D may be TRBD1 (6 bases). The CDR3 spans 13 residues. V was cut by 11 bases and J by 5 bases, with 16 bases left in between. Per germline, CDR1 SNHLY and CDR2 FYNNEI. The CDR3 loop reads CAQSRGGDQPQHF. The CDR3 coding sequence is TGTGCCCAAAGCAGGGGCGGAGATCAGCCCCAGCATTTT.

The gene calls are TRBV7-9 and TRBJ2-5; maybe TRBD2 (7 bases). V was trimmed by 1 base and J by 1 base, leaving 10 bases between them. Germline V gene data show CDR1 as SEHNR and CDR2 as FQNEAQ (reference sequence). The CDR3 consists of 15 residues. The CDR3 sequence: CASSLGAGAQETQYF. The CDR3 coding sequence is TGTGCCAGCAGCTTAGGGGCGGGGGCCCAAGAGACCCAGTACTTC.

This chain uses TRBV3-1 (or the pseudogene TRBV3-2) with TRBJ2-3; TRBD2 matches at 9 bases. Looked up from germline, CDR1 is LGHDT and CDR2 is YNNKEL (reference sequence). The CDR3 is 15 amino acids. J lost 6 bases, V lost 1 base, and 5 bases had no gene match. The chain's CDR3 is CASSQGGGGADTQYF. For the CDR3, the DNA is TGTGCCAGCAGCCAAGGAGGCGGGGGGGCTGATACGCAGTATTTT.

The chain employs TRBV6-5 and TRBJ1-1, with D perhaps matching TRBD1 (6 bases). Trimming shortened V by 0 bases and J by 6 bases, and 14 bases separated the two germline ends. Per germline, CDR1 MNHEY and CDR2 SVGAGI. The CDR3 is made up of 15 amino acids. Here the CDR3 DNA reads TGTGCCAGCAGTTACTCGACCAGGGGAGGGGCTGAAGCTTTCTTT. Translating gives CASSYSTRGGAEAFF.

This clone has more than one count but fewer than ten. This chain joins TRBV5-1 and TRBJ1-1, with a weak D call TRBD1 (6 bases). V was cut by 4 bases and J by 4 bases, with 20 bases left in between. The CDR3 loop spans 16 amino acids. Germline CDR1 reads SGHRS; CDR2 reads YFSETQ. CDR3 DNA sequence: TGCGCCAGCAGCGGGTCCGGGACACCGGGGGGCACTGAAGCTTTCTTT. It translates to CASSGSGTPGGTEAFF.

This chain connects TRBV18 to TRBJ1-2; TRBD1 matches at 8 bases. This CDR3 region has 13 residues. Germline V gives CDR1 KGHSH, CDR2 LQKENI. Losses at the gene ends were 6 bases for V and 8 bases for J; bases not matched to a gene: 8. This CDR3 is CASSQGALGGYTF. The DNA of the CDR3 is TGTGCCAGCTCCCAGGGGGCCCTTGGGGGCTACACCTTC.

The chain employs TRBV29-1 and TRBJ2-3; TRBD2 agrees at 8 bases. This CDR3 is 16 amino acids long. CDR1 is SQVTM, CDR2 ANQGSEA, per germline. Trimming cost V 5 bases and J 4 bases; bases outside gene matches: 14. In DNA form, the CDR3 reads TGCAGCGTTACCGCCCTTGCGGGGGGCCTTTCAGATACGCAGTATTTT. Its protein is CSVTALAGGLSDTQYF.

The chain recombines TRBV3-1 (or the pseudogene TRBV3-2) with TRBJ2-2; the match to TRBD1 covers 7 bases. Per the germline V gene, CDR1 is LGHDT and CDR2 is YNNKEL (reference sequence). The V segment lost 6 bases and the J segment 4 bases; nucleotides outside the gene matches: 11. The CDR3 totals 16 residues. CDR3 DNA sequence: TGTGCCAGCAGGTCCAATTACAGGGGCATCACCGGGGAGCTGTTTTTT. Translation: CASRSNYRGITGELFF.

As DNA, the CDR3 is TGTGCCAGCAGGAAATCTGACGGCTCCCGGGGTTCACCCCTCCACTTT. Protein product: CASRKSDGSRGSPLHF. The chain joins TRBV25-1 to TRBJ1-6; no reliable D call. The CDR3 loop spans 16 amino acids. Germline CDR1 reads MGHDK; CDR2 reads SYGVNS. Between the trimmed V and J ends, which lost 6 bases and 9 bases, there was a span of 21 bases.

The rearrangement uses TRBV29-1 and TRBJ2-2; tentative D call: TRBD1 (6 bases). Deletions cut 2 bases from V and 3 bases from J, with 7 bases between. Germline CDR1 and CDR2: SQVTM and ANQGSEA. This CDR3 is 13 amino acids long. For the CDR3, the DNA is TGCAGCGTTGAACGACAGGACACCGGGGAGCTGTTTTTT. The encoded protein is CSVERQDTGELFF.

In this sample, this clone turned up once. This chain joins TRBV7-9 and TRBJ1-2, with 7 bases matching TRBD1. The length of the CDR3 is 14 residues. The V and J ends lost 4 bases and 6 bases, in that order; junction bases with no gene match: 8. CDR1 SEHNR and CDR2 FQNEAQ come from the germline V gene (reference sequence). CDR3 loop: CASSSTQGLDGYTF. CDR3 bases: TGTGCCAGCAGCTCCACACAGGGGCTCGATGGCTACACCTTC. Combining the CDR3 with reference TRBV7-9 and TRBJ1-2 gives the whole variable domain DTGVSQNPRHKITKRGQNVTFRCDPISEHNRLYWYRQTLGQGPEFLTYFQNEAQLEKSRLLSDRFSAERPKGSFSTLEIQRTEQGDSAMYLCASSSTQGLDGYTFGSGTRLTVV.

The rearrangement uses TRBV3-1 (or the pseudogene TRBV3-2) and TRBJ1-2; 8 nucleotides align to TRBD1. The germline gives CDR1 LGHDT, CDR2 YNNKEL (reference sequence). With 3 bases clipped from V and 3 bases from J, the junction kept 9 bases outside the gene matches. The CDR3 runs to 16 residues. The DNA for the CDR3 is TGTGCCAGCAGCCACTATCCCGACAGGGGTGACTATGGCTACACCTTC. Its protein product is CASSHYPDRGDYGYTF.

The chain joins TRBV4-2 to TRBJ1-6, with D uncertain. The CDR3 is 14 residues long. Germline lookup yields CDR1 LGHNA and CDR2 YNFKEQ. V was clipped by 3 bases and J by 7 bases, with 10 bases between them. In nucleotides, the CDR3 is TGTGCCAGCAGCCACGCGGGGAGCAATTCACCCCTCCACTTT. It yields the protein CASSHAGSNSPLHF.